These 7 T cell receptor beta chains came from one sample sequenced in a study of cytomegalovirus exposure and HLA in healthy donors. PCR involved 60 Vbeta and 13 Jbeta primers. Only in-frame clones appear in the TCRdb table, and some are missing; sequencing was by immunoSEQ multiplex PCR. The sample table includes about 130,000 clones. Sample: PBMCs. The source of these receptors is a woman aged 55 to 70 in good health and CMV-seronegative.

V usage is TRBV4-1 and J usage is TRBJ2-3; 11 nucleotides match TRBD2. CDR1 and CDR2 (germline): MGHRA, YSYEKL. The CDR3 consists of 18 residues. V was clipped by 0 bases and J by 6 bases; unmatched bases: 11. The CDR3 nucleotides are TGCGCCAGCAGCCAAGATACCCGACTAGCGGGGTCTGGGGATACGCAGTATTTT. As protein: CASSQDTRLAGSGDTQYF.

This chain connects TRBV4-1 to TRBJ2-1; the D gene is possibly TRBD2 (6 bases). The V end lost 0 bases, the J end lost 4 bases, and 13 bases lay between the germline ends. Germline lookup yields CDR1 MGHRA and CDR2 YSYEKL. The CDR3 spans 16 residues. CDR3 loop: CASSQETSFVYNEQFF. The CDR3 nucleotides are TGCGCCAGCAGCCAAGAGACTAGTTTTGTATACAATGAGCAGTTCTTC.

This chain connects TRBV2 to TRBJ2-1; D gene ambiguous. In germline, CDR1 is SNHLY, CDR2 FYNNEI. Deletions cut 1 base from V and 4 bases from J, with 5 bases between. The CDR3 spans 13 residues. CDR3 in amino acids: CASSEGAYNEQFF. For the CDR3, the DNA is TGTGCCAGCAGTGAAGGGGCGTACAATGAGCAGTTCTTC.

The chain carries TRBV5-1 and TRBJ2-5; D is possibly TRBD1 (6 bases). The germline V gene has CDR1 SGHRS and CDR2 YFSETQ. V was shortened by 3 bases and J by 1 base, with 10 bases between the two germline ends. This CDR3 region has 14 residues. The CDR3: CASSSGTLQETQYF. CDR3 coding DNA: TGCGCCAGCAGCTCCGGGACACTCCAAGAGACCCAGTACTTC. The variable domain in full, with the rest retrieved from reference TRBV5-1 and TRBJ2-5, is KAGVTQTPRYLIKTRGQQVTLSCSPISGHRSVSWYQQTPGQGLQFLFEYFSETQRNKGNFPGRFSGRQFSNSRSEMNVSTLELGDSALYLCASSSGTLQETQYFGPGTRLLVL.

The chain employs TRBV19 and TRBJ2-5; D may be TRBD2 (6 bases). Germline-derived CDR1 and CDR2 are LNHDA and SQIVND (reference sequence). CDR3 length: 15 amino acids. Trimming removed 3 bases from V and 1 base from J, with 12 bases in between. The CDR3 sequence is CASSIRDSRQETQYF. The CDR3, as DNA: TGTGCCAGTAGTATTAGGGACTCCCGCCAAGAGACCCAGTACTTC.

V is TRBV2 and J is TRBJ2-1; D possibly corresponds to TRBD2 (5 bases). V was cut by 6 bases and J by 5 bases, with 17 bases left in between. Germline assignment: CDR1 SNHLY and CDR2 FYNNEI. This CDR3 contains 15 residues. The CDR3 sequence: CASRGLGLSNNEQFF. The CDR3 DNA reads TGTGCCAGCAGGGGCCTTGGACTTTCCAACAATGAGCAGTTCTTC.

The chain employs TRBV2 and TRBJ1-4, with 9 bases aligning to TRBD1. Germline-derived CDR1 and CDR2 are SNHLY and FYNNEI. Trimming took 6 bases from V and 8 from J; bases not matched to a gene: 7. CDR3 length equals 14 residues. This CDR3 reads CASRYRGLWEKLFF. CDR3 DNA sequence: TGTGCCAGCAGATACAGGGGGCTTTGGGAAAAACTGTTTTTT.